Below, 3 T cell receptor beta chains from the same sample are listed, as sequenced in a study of control samples from healthy donors and cancer patients. The method was immunoSEQ multiplex PCR; TCRdb's version includes in-frame clones alone and lacks a portion of them. In the table there are 400,000 to 450,000 clones, 80% to 95% of which are singletons. Sample: PBMCs. These receptors all come from a man aged 35-49 years with head and neck cancer.

The chain carries TRBV6-1 and TRBJ1-1; 9 positions match TRBD1. Germline V gene sequence: CDR1 MNHNS, CDR2 SASEGT. The CDR3 consists of 12 residues. With 6 bases clipped from V and 11 bases from J, the junction kept 7 bases outside the gene matches. The chain's CDR3 is CASSPGQGRAFF. The CDR3 bases are TGTGCCAGCAGCCCCGGACAGGGGCGCGCTTTCTTT.

The chain is built from TRBV19 and TRBJ2-7, with 11 bases lining up with TRBD2. Germline V gives CDR1 LNHDA, CDR2 SQIVND (reference sequence). CDR3 length: 15 residues. Losses at the gene ends were 2 bases for V and 4 bases for J; bases not matched to a gene: 4. This chain's CDR3 is CASSILAGGRYEQYF. In nucleotides, the CDR3 is TGTGCCAGTAGTATACTAGCGGGAGGAAGGTACGAGCAGTACTTC. Full variable domain (outside the CDR3, taken from reference TRBV19 and TRBJ2-7): DGGITQSPKYLFRKEGQNVTLSCEQNLNHDAMYWYRQDPGQGLRLIYYSQIVNDFQKGDIAEGYSVSREKKESFPLTVTSAQKNPTAFYLCASSILAGGRYEQYFGPGTRLTVT.

This chain uses TRBV3-1 (or the pseudogene TRBV3-2) with TRBJ1-1, with D perhaps TRBD1 (6 bases). Deletions cut 2 bases from V and 4 bases from J, with 17 bases between. Germline V lookup: CDR1 LGHDT, CDR2 YNNKEL (reference sequence). The CDR3 totals 16 residues. The CDR3 sequence: CASSQQDGGLGTEAFF. The CDR3 coding sequence is TGTGCCAGCAGCCAACAAGATGGGGGGCTCGGCACTGAAGCTTTCTTT.